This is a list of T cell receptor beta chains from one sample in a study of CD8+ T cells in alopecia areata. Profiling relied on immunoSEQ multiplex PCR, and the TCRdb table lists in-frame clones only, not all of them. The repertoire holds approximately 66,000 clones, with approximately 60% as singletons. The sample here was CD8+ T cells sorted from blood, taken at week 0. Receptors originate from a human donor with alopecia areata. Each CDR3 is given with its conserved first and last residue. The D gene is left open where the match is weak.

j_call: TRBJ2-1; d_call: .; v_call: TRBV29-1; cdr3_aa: CSVRQQGNEQFF
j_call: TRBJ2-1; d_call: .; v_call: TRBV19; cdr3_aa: CASSSQDNEQFF
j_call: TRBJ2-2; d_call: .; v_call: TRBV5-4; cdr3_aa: CASSSSTGELFF
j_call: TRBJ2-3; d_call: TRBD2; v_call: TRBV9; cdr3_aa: CASSSGGARGTDTQYF
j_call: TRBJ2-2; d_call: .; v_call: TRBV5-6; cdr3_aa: CASSFDRTNTGELFF
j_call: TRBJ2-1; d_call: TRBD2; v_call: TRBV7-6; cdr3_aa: CASSPLGTSGAGGEQFF
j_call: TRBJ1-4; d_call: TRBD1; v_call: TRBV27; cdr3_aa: CASSSTGINEKLFF
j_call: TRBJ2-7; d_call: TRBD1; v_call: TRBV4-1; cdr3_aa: CASSLEGTATYEQYF
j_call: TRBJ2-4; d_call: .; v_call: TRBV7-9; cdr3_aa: CASSPAVMGLQYF
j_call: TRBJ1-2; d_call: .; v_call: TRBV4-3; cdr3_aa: CASSHSSRGQEAGYGYTF
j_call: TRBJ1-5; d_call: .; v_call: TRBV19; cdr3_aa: CASSVGASSYQPQHF
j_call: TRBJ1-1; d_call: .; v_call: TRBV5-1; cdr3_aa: CASSLAPGLTEAFF
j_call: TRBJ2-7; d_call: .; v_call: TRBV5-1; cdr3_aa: CAVRPETYEQYF
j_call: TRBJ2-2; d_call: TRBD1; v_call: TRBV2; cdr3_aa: CANNRGQNTGELFF
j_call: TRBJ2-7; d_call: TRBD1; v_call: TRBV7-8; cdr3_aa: CASSPWTGSYEQYF
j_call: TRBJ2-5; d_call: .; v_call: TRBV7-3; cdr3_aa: CASSQDLQETQYF
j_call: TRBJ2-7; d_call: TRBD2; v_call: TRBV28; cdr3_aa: CASSPRLAPSGEQYF
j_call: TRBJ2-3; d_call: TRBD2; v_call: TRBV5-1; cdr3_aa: CASRPTSGVADTQYF
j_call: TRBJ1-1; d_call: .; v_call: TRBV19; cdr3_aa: CASRRQVPNTEAFF
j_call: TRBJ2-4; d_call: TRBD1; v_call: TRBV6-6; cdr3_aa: CASSGQGITKNIQYF
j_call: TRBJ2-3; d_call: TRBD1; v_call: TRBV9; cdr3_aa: CASSGDRGLEDTQYF
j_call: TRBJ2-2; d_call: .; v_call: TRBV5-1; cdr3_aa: CASSSTGELFF
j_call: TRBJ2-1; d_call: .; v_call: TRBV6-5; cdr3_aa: CASSYKLYNEQFF
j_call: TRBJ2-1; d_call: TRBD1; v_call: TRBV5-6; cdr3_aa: CASTTGQGVGNEQFF
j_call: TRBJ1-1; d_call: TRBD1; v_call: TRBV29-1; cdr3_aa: CSADGTGGFEAFF
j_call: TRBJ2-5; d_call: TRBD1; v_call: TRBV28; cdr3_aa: CASSSGQGGQETQYF
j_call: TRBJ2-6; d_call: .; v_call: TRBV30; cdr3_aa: CAWTTGSGANVLTF
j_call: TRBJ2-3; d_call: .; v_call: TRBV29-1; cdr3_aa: CSVVSTLTDTQYF
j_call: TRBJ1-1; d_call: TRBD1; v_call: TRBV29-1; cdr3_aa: CSVPQGMNTEAFF
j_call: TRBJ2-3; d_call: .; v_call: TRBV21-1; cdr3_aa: CASSKDGPTDTQYF
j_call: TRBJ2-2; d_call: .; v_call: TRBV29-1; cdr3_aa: CSVEGETGNTGELFF
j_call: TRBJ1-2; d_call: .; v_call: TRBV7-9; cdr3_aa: CASSLSPGQGYGYTF
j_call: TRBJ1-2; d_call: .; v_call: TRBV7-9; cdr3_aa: CASSLGAIYGYTF
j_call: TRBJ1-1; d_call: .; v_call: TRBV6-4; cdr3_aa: CASSEIPNTEAFF
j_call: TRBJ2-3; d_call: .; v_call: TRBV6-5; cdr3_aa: CASGSGPSDTQYF
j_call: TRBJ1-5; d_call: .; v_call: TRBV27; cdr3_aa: CASSLAGSNQPQHF
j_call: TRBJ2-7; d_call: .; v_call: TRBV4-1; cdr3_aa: CASSQLGTYEQYF
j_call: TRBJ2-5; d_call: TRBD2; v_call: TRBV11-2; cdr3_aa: CASSLLASGAQETQYF
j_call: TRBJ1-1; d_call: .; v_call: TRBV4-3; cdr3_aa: CASSQETANTEAFF
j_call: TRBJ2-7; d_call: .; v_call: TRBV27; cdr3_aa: CASSLSTAYEYEQYF
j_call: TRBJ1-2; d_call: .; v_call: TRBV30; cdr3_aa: CAWSVTMGHYGYTF
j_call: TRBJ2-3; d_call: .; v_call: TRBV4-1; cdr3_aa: CASSQDATGYTDTQYF
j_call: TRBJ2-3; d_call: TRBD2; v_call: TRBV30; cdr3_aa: CAWSRGLAGADTQYF
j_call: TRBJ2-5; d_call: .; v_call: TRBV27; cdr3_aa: CASRLGETQYF
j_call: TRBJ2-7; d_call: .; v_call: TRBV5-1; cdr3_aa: CASSLFQGGNSYEQYF
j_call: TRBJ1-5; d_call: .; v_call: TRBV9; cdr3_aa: CASSVAPDGNQPQHF
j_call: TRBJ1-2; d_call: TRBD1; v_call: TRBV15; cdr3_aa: CATSRGQGDGYTF
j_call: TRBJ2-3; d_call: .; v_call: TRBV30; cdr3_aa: CAWSDPASTLTDTQYF
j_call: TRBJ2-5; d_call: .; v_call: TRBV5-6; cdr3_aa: CASSVTGDETQYF
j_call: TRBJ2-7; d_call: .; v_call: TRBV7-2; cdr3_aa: CASSLGTVSYEQYF
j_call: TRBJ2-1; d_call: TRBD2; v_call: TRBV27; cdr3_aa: CASSLASGLVGEQFF
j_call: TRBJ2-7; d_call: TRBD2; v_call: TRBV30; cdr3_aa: CAWSRGSQNEQYF
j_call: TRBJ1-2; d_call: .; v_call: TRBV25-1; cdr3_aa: CASSEYFSSNSPYGYTF
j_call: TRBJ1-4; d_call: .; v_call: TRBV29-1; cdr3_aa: CSAGNSATNEKLFF
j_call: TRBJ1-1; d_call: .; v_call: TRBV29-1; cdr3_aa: CSVGENTEAFF